These 11 T cell receptor beta chains originate from one sample sequenced in a study of blood T cell repertoires in COVID-19. Using immunoSEQ multiplex PCR, the repertoire was profiled, and TCRdb retains in-frame clones only, with some absent. This table holds 30,000 to 35,000 clones, roughly 85% found once. Sequences were obtained from peripheral blood. The source is a human donor with acute or convalescent COVID-19. The donor label of this sample is uncertain.

The chain carries TRBV3-1 (or the pseudogene TRBV3-2) and TRBJ1-2, with TRBD1 matching 9 bases. J was trimmed by 8 bases and V by 2 bases; bases with no gene match: 6. Germline CDR1 LGHDT, CDR2 YNNKEL (reference sequence). The CDR3 totals 14 residues. In DNA, the CDR3 is TGTGCCAGCAGCCAAAGGGGACAGGGATCCGGCTACACCTTC. Its translation: CASSQRGQGSGYTF.

The chain joins TRBV6-2 or TRBV6-3 to TRBJ1-1; TRBD1 matches 7 bases. From germline, CDR1 is MNHEY and CDR2 SVGEGT. The CDR3 loop spans 13 amino acids. The V segment lost 5 bases and the J segment 3 bases; nucleotides outside the gene matches: 3. CDR3 protein: CASSRQGDTEAFF. The CDR3 nucleotides are TGTGCCAGCAGTAGACAGGGCGACACTGAAGCTTTCTTT.

The chain employs TRBV12-3 or TRBV12-4 and TRBJ2-7; 7 positions match TRBD1. V lost 3 bases, J lost 4 bases, and 3 bases stayed unmatched. The CDR3 runs to 13 residues. This CDR3 reads CASSFDRVYEQYF. CDR3 nucleotides: TGTGCCAGCAGTTTCGACAGGGTTTACGAGCAGTACTTC.

This clone has just a few counts. The CDR3 reads CASSPSGPGELFF. DNA for the CDR3: TGTGCCAGCAGTCCGTCAGGCCCCGGGGAGCTGTTTTTT. J is TRBJ2-2 and V is TRBV12-3 or TRBV12-4; unclear D gene. The CDR3 length is 13 residues. V dropped 5 bases and J dropped 6 bases, with 10 bases sitting between them.

The V call is TRBV13, the J call TRBJ2-1; tentatively, D is TRBD2 (6 bases). Between the trimmed V and J ends, which lost 0 bases and 10 bases, there was a span of 13 bases. The CDR3 runs to 14 residues. Looked up from germline, CDR1 is PRHDT and CDR2 is FYEKMQ (reference sequence). CDR3 sequence reads: CASSLGLAGKEQFF. The CDR3 DNA reads as TGTGCCAGCAGCTTAGGACTAGCTGGTAAGGAGCAGTTCTTC.

This rearrangement joins TRBV18 to TRBJ1-1; D gene uncertain. CDR1 is KGHSH, CDR2 LQKENI, per germline. The germline V and J ends were trimmed by 3 bases and 2 bases, with 10 bases remaining between them. The CDR3 has 14 residues. CDR3 residues: CASSPPNQNTEAFF. CDR3 in DNA: TGTGCCAGCTCACCCCCTAATCAAAACACTGAAGCTTTCTTT.

A single count supports this clone. The rearrangement joins TRBV29-1 to TRBJ2-2, with 10 bases fitting TRBD1. The CDR3 consists of 14 residues. Germline CDR1 SQVTM, CDR2 ANQGSEA. V dropped 6 bases and J dropped 6; count of bases not matched to a gene: 7. The CDR3 DNA follows: TGCAGCGTCACCGGGACAGGGGAGGCCGGGGAGCTGTTTTTT. Amino acid sequence: CSVTGTGEAGELFF.

The chain uses TRBV6-2 or TRBV6-3 and TRBJ2-3; D is undetermined. Germline assignment: CDR1 MNHEY and CDR2 SVGEGT. The CDR3 is made up of 15 amino acids. The germline V and J ends were trimmed by 1 base and 1 base, with 9 bases remaining between them. CDR3 sequence reads: CASSYLLTGTDTQYF. As DNA, the CDR3 is TGTGCCAGCAGTTACTTATTGACTGGCACAGATACGCAGTATTTT.

This clone was seen just once. This chain links TRBV4-3 with TRBJ2-1, with 9 bases fitting TRBD1. CDR3 length equals 14 residues. The V and J ends lost 3 bases and 7 bases, in that order; junction bases with no gene match: 4. Germline V lookup: CDR1 LGHNA, CDR2 YSLEER. The CDR3 region has the DNA TGCGCCAGCAGCCATCAACAGGGGGCAAATGAGCAGTTCTTC. It codes for CASSHQQGANEQFF.

This chain uses TRBV4-2 with TRBJ1-2; D is unresolved. The CDR3 is made up of 14 amino acids. V was clipped by 1 base and J by 8 bases, with 14 bases between them. Per germline, CDR1 LGHNA and CDR2 YNFKEQ. CDR3 DNA: TGTGCCAGCAGCCAAGGCCACAGCGGAGAGGGCTACACCTTC. It encodes CASSQGHSGEGYTF.

The rearrangement links TRBV7-2 to TRBJ2-7; no definite D call. CDR3 size: 13 residues. Trimming took 4 bases from V and 7 from J, leaving 14 bases between them. Germline V gene sequence: CDR1 SGHTA, CDR2 FQGNSA. The CDR3 protein is CASSSSGSLEQYF. The CDR3 DNA sequence: TGTGCCAGCAGCTCCTCCGGGTCCTTGGAGCAGTACTTC.